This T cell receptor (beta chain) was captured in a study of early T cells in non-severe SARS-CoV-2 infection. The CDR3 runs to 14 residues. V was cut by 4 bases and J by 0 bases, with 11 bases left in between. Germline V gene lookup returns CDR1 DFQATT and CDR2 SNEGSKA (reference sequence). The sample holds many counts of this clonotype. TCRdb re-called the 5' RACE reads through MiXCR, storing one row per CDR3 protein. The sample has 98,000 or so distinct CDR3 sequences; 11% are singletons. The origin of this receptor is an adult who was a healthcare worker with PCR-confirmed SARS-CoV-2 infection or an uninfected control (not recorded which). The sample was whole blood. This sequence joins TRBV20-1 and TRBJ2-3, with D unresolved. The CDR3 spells CSAIRAHSTDTQYF. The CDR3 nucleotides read TGCAGTGCTATCCGGGCCCACAGCACAGATACGCAGTATTTT.